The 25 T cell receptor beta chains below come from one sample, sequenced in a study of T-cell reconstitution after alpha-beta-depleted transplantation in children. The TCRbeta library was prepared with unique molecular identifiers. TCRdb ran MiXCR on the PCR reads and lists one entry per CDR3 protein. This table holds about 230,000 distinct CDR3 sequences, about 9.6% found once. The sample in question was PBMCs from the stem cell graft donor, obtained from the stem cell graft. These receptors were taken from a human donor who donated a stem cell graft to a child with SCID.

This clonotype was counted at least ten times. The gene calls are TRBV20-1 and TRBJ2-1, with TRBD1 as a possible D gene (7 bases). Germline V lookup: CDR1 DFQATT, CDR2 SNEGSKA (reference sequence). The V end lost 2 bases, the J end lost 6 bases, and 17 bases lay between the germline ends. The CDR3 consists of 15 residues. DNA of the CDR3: TGCAGTGCTAGACGATTGACAGGGAGGCTCAATGAGCAGTTCTTC. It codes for CSARRLTGRLNEQFF.

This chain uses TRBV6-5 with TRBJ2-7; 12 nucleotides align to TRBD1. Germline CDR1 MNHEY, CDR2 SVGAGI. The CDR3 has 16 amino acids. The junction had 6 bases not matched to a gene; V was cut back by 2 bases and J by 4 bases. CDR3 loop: CASSYQGQGASYEQYF. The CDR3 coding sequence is TGTGCCAGCAGTTACCAGGGACAGGGGGCGTCATACGAGCAGTACTTC.

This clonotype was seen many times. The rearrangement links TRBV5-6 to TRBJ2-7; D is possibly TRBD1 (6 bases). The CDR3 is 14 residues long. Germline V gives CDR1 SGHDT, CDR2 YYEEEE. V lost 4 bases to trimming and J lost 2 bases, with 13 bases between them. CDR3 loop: CASSRDTYTYEQYF. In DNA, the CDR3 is TGTGCCAGCAGCCGGGACACTTATACCTACGAGCAGTACTTC.

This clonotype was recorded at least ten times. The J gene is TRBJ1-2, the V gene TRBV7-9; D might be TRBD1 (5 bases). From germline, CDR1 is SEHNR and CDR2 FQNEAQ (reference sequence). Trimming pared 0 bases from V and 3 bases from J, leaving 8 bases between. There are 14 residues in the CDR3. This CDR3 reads CASSLAGTHYGYTF. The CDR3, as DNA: TGTGCCAGCAGCTTAGCGGGGACCCACTATGGCTACACCTTC.

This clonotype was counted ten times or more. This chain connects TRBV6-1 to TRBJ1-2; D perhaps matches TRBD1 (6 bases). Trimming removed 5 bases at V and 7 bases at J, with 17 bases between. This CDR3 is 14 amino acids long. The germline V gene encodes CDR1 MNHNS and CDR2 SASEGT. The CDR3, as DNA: TGTGCCAGCAGTCGGGGAGGGGGGCTTTTTGGCTACACCTTC. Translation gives CASSRGGGLFGYTF.

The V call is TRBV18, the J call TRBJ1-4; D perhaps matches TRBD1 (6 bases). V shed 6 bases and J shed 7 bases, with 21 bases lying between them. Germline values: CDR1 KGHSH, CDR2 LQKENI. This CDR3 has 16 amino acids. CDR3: CASSTSVGGLGEKLFF. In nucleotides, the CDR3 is TGTGCCAGCTCCACCTCGGTGGGGGGGCTCGGTGAAAAACTGTTTTTT. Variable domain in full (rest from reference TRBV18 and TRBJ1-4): NAGVMQNPRHLVRRRGQEARLRCSPMKGHSHVYWYRQLPEEGLKFMVYLQKENIIDESGMPKERFSAEFPKEGPSILRIQQVVRGDSAAYFCASSTSVGGLGEKLFFGSGTQLSVL.

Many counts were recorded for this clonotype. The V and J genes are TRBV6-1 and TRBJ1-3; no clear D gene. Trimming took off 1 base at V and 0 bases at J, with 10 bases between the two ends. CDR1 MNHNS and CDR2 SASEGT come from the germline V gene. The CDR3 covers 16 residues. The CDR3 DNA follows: TGTGCCAGCAGTGAAGGCAGAGTTAGCTCTGGAAACACCATATATTTT. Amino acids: CASSEGRVSSGNTIYF.

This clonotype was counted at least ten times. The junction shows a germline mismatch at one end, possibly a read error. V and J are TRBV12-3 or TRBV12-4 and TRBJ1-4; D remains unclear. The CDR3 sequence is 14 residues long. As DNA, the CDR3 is TGTGCGTCTAGGAAGGTGGGATCTAATGAAGAACTGTTTTTT. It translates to CASRKVGSNEELFF.

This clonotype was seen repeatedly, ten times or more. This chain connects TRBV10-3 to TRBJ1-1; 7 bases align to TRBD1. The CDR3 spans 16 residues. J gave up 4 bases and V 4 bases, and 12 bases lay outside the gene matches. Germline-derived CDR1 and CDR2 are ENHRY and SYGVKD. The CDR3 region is CAISVGQTILGTEAFF. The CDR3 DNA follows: TGTGCCATCAGTGTGGGACAGACCATTCTCGGCACTGAAGCTTTCTTT.

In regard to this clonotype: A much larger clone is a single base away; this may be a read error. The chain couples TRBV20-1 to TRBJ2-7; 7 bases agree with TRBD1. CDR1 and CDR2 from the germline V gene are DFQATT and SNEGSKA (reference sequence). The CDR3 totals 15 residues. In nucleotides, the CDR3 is TGCAGTGCTAGAGGTTTAACAGGGGATGTGTACGCGCAGTACTTC. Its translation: CSARGLTGDVYAQYF.

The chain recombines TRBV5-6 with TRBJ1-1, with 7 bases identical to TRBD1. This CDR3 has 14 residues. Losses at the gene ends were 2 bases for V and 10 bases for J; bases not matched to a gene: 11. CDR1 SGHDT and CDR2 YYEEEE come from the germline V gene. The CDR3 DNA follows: TGTGCCAGCAGCTTCCCGACAGGGAAAGAGCGAGCTTTCTTT. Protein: CASSFPTGKERAFF.

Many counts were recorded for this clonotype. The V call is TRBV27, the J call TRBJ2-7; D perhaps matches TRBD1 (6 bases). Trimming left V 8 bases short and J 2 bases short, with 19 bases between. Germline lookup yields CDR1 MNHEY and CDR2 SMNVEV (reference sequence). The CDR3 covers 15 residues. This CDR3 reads CASAEPTGTPYEQYF. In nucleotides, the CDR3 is TGTGCCAGCGCGGAACCAACCGGGACACCCTACGAGCAGTACTTC.

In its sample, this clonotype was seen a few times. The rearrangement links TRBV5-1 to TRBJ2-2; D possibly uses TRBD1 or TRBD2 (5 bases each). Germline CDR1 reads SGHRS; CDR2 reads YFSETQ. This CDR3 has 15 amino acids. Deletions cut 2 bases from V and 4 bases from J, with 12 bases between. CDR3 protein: CASSLYMGRTGELFF. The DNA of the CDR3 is TGCGCCAGCAGCTTATATATGGGACGCACCGGGGAGCTGTTTTTT.

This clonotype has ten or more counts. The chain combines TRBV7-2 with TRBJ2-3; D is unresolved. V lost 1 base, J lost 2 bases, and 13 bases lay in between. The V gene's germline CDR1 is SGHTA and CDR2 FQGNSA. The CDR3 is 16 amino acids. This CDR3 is CASSLVAWRTTDTQYF. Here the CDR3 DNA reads TGTGCCAGCAGCTTAGTGGCTTGGCGGACCACAGATACGCAGTATTTT.

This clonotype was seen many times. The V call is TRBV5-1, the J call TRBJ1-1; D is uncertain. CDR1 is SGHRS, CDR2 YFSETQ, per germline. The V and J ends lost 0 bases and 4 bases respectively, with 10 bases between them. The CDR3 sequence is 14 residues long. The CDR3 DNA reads TGCGCCAGCAGCTTGGCGGGTAGGTCCACTGAAGCTTTCTTT. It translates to CASSLAGRSTEAFF. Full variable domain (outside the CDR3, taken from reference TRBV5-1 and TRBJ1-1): KAGVTQTPRYLIKTRGQQVTLSCSPISGHRSVSWYQQTPGQGLQFLFEYFSETQRNKGNFPGRFSGRQFSNSRSEMNVSTLELGDSALYLCASSLAGRSTEAFFGQGTRLTVV.

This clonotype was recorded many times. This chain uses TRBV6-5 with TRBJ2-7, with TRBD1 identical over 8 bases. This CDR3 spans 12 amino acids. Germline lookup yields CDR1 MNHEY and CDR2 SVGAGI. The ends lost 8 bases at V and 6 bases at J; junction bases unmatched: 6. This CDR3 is CASAKQGVEQYF. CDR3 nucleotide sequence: TGTGCCAGCGCAAAACAGGGGGTCGAGCAGTACTTC.

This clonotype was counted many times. In DNA, the CDR3 is TGTGCCAGCAGTTGGAGAACAGATACGCAGTATTTT. Translating it yields CASSWRTDTQYF. The chain employs TRBV6-2 or TRBV6-3 and TRBJ2-3; D is unresolved. Germline CDR1 and CDR2: MNHEY and SVGEGT. Trimming shortened V by 4 bases and J by 3 bases, and 5 bases separated the two germline ends. The CDR3 runs 12 residues.

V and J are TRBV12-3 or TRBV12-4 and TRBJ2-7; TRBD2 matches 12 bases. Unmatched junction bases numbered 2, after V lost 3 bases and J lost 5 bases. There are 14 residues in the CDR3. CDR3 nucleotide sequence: TGTGCCAGCAGTTTCCTAGCGGGGGGGAACGAGCAGTACTTC. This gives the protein CASSFLAGGNEQYF.

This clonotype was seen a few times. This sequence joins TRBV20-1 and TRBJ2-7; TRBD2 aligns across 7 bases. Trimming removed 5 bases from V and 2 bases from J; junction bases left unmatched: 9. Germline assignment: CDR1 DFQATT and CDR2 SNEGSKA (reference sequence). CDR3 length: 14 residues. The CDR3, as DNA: TGCAGTGCTTCCACCGGGACTAACACCTACGAGCAGTACTTC. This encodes CSASTGTNTYEQYF.

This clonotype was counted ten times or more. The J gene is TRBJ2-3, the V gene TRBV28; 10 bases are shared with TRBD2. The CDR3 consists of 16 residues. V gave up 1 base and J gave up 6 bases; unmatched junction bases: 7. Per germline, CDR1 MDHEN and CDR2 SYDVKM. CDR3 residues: CASSLYSGGVSDTQYF. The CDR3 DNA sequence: TGTGCCAGCAGTTTATACAGCGGGGGGGTATCGGATACGCAGTATTTT.

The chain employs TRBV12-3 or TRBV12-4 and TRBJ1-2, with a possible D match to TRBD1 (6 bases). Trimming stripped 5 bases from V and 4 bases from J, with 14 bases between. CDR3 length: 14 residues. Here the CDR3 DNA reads TGTGCCAGCAGTCCCTATACAGGGCTCTATGGCTACACCTTC. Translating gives CASSPYTGLYGYTF.

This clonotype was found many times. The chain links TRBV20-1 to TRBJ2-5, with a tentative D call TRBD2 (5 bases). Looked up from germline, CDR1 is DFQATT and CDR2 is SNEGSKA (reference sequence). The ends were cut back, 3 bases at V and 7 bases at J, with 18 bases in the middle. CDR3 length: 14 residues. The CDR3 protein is CSASPTNSAGTQYF. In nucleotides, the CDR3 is TGCAGTGCTAGTCCTACGAACTCGGCGGGGACCCAGTACTTC.

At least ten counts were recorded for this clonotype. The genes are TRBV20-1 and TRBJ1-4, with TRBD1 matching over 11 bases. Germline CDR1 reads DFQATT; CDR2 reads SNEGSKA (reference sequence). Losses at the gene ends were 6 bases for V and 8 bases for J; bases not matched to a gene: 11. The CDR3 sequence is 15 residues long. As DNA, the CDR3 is TGCAGTGCCATTAGTCCGGGACAGGGGGGAGAAAAACTGTTTTTT. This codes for CSAISPGQGGEKLFF.

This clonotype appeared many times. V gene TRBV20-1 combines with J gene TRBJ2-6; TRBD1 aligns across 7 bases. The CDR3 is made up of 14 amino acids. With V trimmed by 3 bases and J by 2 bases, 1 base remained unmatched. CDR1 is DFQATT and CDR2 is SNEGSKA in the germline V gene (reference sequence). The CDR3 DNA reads TGCAGTGCTAGCACAGGGGCTGGGGCCAACGTCCTGACTTTC. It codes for CSASTGAGANVLTF.

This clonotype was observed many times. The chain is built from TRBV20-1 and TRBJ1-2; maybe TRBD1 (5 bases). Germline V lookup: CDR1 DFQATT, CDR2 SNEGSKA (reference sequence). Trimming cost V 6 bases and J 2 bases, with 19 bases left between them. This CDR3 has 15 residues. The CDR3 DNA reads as TGCAGTGCGGACGGGACCGCGGAAGGGAACTATGGCTACACCTTC. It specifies CSADGTAEGNYGYTF.